The next 9 T cell receptor beta chains were all read from a single sample in a study of identifying expanded T cells in peripheral blood. Data came from immunoSEQ multiplex PCR; TCRdb stores just in-frame clones and leaves some out. The sample contains fewer than 85,000 clones, approximately 89% of which appear only once. The sample comprised blood. The receptors originated from a person aged 18 to 69 in good health.

The V gene is TRBV5-4, the J gene TRBJ1-1; the match to TRBD1 covers 7 bases. J was trimmed by 2 bases and V by 4 bases; bases with no gene match: 2. The CDR3 length is 13 residues. CDR1 is SGHNT and CDR2 is YYREEE in the germline V gene (reference sequence). The CDR3, as DNA: TGTGCCAGCAGCCGGACAGGAAACACTGAAGCTTTCTTT. It yields the protein CASSRTGNTEAFF.

This clone was recorded once. The genes are TRBV6-5 and TRBJ1-5; D is perhaps TRBD1 (6 bases). The germline V gene has CDR1 MNHEY and CDR2 SVGAGI. This CDR3 spans 15 amino acids. V gave up 6 bases and J gave up 0 bases, with 12 bases separating them. The CDR3 spells CASRDGTISNQPQHF. In DNA form, the CDR3 reads TGTGCCAGCAGGGACGGGACAATTAGCAATCAGCCCCAGCATTTT.

This clone was counted once. The V gene is TRBV19, the J gene TRBJ2-2; TRBD2 matches at 11 bases. The germline V gene encodes CDR1 LNHDA and CDR2 SQIVND (reference sequence). The CDR3 extends over 18 amino acids. The junction had 5 bases not matched to a gene; V was cut back by 0 bases and J by 2 bases. As DNA, the CDR3 is TGTGCCAGTAGTATAGATCACCTAGCGGGAGGAAACACCGGGGAGCTGTTTTTT. It specifies CASSIDHLAGGNTGELFF.

The table lists this clone with a count of one. The V call is TRBV7-9, the J call TRBJ2-1; D is uncertain. The length of the CDR3 is 14 residues. V shed 5 bases and J shed 5 bases, with 13 bases lying between them. CDR1 is SEHNR and CDR2 is FQNEAQ in the germline V gene (reference sequence). The CDR3 bases are TGTGCCAGCAGCCAAGGTGGTATTAACAATGAGCAGTTCTTC. It yields the protein CASSQGGINNEQFF.

The chain employs TRBV7-2 and TRBJ2-2; TRBD2 matches 8 bases. With 2 bases clipped from V and 6 bases from J, the junction kept 8 bases outside the gene matches. This CDR3 contains 16 residues. Germline loops: CDR1 SGHTA, CDR2 FQGNSA. CDR3 sequence (DNA): TGTGCCAGCAGCTTATTCAACGGGAGGGGATCCGGGGAGCTGTTTTTT. This translates into CASSLFNGRGSGELFF.

V gene TRBV30 combines with J gene TRBJ1-1; D remains unclear. The V end was cut by 1 base, the J end by 0 bases, with 9 bases between. This CDR3 is built from 14 residues. Germline values: CDR1 GTSNPN, CDR2 SVGIG (reference sequence). The CDR3 DNA reads as TGTGCCTGGAGTGATATAGTCCTGAACACTGAAGCTTTCTTT. Residues: CAWSDIVLNTEAFF.

This chain uses TRBV7-8 with TRBJ1-1; 8 bases are a match to TRBD1. Germline trimming cut 5 bases from V and 3 bases from J; bases unmatched to any gene: 11. This CDR3 spans 16 amino acids. Germline CDR1 reads SGHVS; CDR2 reads FQNEAQ. CDR3 coding DNA: TGTGCCAGCAGCGCGCGCCCGGACAGGGCCGACACTGAAGCTTTCTTT. Translation: CASSARPDRADTEAFF. Combining the CDR3 with reference TRBV7-8 and TRBJ1-1 gives the whole variable domain GAGVSQSPRYKVAKRGQDVALRCDPISGHVSLFWYQQALGQGPEFLTYFQNEAQLDKSGLPSDRFFAERPEGSVSTLKIQRTQQEDSAVYLCASSARPDRADTEAFFGQGTRLTVV.

The chain is built from TRBV6-5 and TRBJ2-3; D gene unclear. With 5 bases removed from V and 4 bases from J, the gap between germline ends came to 10 bases. CDR3 length: 13 residues. Germline loops: CDR1 MNHEY, CDR2 SVGAGI. The DNA for the CDR3 is TGTGCCAGCAGTCCTTCACATTCAGATACGCAGTATTTT. Translation gives CASSPSHSDTQYF.

A single count supports this clone. The chain joins TRBV6-5 to TRBJ1-1; D remains ambiguous. Deletions cut 2 bases from V and 3 bases from J, with 7 bases between. The germline CDR1 and CDR2 sequences are MNHEY and SVGAGI. CDR3 length: 13 residues. CDR3 residues: CASSYGRDTEAFF. The CDR3 DNA reads TGTGCCAGCAGTTACGGGCGGGACACTGAAGCTTTCTTT.